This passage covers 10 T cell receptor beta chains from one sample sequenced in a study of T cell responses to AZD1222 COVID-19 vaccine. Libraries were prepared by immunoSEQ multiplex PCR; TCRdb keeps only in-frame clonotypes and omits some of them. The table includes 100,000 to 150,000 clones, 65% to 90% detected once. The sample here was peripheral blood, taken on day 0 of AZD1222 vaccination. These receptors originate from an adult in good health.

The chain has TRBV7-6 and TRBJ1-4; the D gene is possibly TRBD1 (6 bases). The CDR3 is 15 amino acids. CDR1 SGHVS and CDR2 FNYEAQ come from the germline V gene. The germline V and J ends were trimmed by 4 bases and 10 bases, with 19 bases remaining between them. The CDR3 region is CASSYVEKQGVKLFF. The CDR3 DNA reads TGTGCCAGCAGCTACGTGGAGAAACAGGGAGTAAAACTGTTTTTT.

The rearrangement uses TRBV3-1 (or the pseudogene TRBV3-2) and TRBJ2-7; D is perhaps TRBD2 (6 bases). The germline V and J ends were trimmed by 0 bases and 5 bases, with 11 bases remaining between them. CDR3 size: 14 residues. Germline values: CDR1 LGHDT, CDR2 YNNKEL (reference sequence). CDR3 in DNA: TGTGCCAGCAGCCAAGAAGGACTACACCACGAGCAGTACTTC. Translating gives CASSQEGLHHEQYF.

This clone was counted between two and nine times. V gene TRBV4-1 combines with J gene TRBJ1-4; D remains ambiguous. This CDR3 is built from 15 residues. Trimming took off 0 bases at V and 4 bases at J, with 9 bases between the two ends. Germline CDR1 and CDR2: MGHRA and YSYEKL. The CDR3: CASSQDTWGNEKLFF. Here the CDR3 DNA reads TGCGCCAGCAGCCAAGATACGTGGGGTAATGAAAAACTGTTTTTT.

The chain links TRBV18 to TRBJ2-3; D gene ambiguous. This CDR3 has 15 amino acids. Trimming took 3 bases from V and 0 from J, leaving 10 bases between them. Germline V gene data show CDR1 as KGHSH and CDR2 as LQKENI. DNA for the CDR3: TGTGCCAGCTCACCGACGGGTGGGAGCACAGATACGCAGTATTTT. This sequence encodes CASSPTGGSTDTQYF.

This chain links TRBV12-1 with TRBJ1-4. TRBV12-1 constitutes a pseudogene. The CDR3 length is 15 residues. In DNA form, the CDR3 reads TGTGCCAGCAGCCTCCGACAGAATCGAGGGGAAAAACTGTTTTTT. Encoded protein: CASSLRQNRGEKLFF.

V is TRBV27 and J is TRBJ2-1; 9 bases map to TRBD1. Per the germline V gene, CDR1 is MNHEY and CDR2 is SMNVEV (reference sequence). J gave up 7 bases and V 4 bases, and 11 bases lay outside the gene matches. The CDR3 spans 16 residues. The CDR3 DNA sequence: TGTGCCAGCAGTTCGTACCTCAAGACAGGGGGGAATGAGCAGTTCTTC. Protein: CASSSYLKTGGNEQFF.

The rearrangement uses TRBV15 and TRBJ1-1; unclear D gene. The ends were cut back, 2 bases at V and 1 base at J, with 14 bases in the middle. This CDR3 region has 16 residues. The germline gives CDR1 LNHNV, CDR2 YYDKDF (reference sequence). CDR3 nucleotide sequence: TGTGCCACCAGCAGACCTCGTGCATCGTCGAACACTGAAGCTTTCTTT. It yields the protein CATSRPRASSNTEAFF.

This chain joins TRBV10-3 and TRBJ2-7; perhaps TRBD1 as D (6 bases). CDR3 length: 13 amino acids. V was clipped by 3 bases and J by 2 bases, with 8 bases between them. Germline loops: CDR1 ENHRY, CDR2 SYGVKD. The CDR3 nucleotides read TGTGCCATCAGTGACAGGGGTCCCTACGAGCAGTACTTC. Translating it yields CAISDRGPYEQYF.

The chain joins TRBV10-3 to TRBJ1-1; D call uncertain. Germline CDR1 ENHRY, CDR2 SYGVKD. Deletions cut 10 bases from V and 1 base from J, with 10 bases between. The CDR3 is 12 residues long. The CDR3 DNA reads TGTGCCACCCGCAAGACGAACACTGAAGCTTTCTTT. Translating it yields CATRKTNTEAFF.

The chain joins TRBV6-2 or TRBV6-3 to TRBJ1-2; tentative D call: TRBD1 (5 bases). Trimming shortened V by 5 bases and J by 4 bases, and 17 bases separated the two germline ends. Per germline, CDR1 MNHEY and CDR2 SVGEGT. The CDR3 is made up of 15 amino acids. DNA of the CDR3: TGTGCCAGCAGTCAGATCAGGGTAGAGCTCTATGGCTACACCTTC. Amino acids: CASSQIRVELYGYTF.